The 26 T cell receptor beta chains below were found in one sample sequenced in a study of CXCR3-negative and CXCR3-positive naive CD8 T cells. UMI labels and 5' RACE were used to prepare the TRB cDNA libraries. TCRdb reprocessed the 5' RACE reads and stores each CDR3 protein as one record, lacking DNA. This repertoire includes over 20,000 distinct CDR3 sequences. Sequenced input: naive CXCR3- CD8+ T cells from blood. Regarding subset: CD45RO-CCR7+CD27+CD95- naive CD8+ T cells lacking CXCR3 (TNR3-). The receptors here all came from a human donor in good health. Some clones in this sample may be carry-over from other donors' samples.

The V gene is TRBV5-1, the J gene TRBJ1-1. This CDR3 is built from 14 residues. Germline V gene sequence: CDR1 SGHRS, CDR2 YFSETQ. The CDR3 loop reads CASSLDQRDTEAFF. Drawing the rest from reference TRBV5-1 and TRBJ1-1, the complete variable domain is KAGVTQTPRYLIKTRGQQVTLSCSPISGHRSVSWYQQTPGQGLQFLFEYFSETQRNKGNFPGRFSGRQFSNSRSEMNVSTLELGDSALYLCASSLDQRDTEAFFGQGTRLTVV.

The chain joins TRBV5-1 to TRBJ2-1; with no DNA, the TCRdb D assignment of TRBD1 cannot be verified. Germline V gives CDR1 SGHRS, CDR2 YFSETQ. The CDR3 extends over 12 amino acids. CDR3 amino acids: CASRQGNNEQFF.

The chain couples TRBV3-1 to TRBJ1-2; no DNA is available, so the TRBD1 call from TCRdb remains unchecked. Germline CDR1 is LGHDT and CDR2 is YNNKEL (reference sequence). The CDR3 loop spans 17 amino acids. The CDR3 sequence is CASSPSDRGRANYGYTF.

The chain couples TRBV27 to TRBJ2-1. The CDR3 is made up of 13 amino acids. Germline loops: CDR1 MNHEY, CDR2 SMNVEV (reference sequence). The CDR3 sequence is CASSFMANNEQFF.

The J gene is TRBJ2-1, the V gene TRBV28; TCRdb returns TRBD1, unconfirmable since there is no DNA. The CDR3 runs to 16 residues. Germline V lookup: CDR1 MDHEN, CDR2 SYDVKM. The CDR3 sequence: CASSQFQGNPYNEQFF.

The chain links TRBV7-6 to TRBJ1-5. The CDR3 contains 13 residues. In germline, CDR1 is SGHVS, CDR2 FNYEAQ. The CDR3 loop is CASSATKGQPQHF.

This CDR3 reads CASSLVRGGSYEQYF. J is TRBJ2-7 and V is TRBV7-9; TCRdb picks TRBD1, but there is no DNA to check that call. Germline V gene sequence: CDR1 SEHNR, CDR2 FQNEAQ (reference sequence). This CDR3 comprises 15 residues.

The V call is TRBV7-9, the J call TRBJ2-3; TCRdb returns TRBD2, unconfirmable since there is no DNA. CDR3 size: 15 residues. CDR1 is SEHNR, CDR2 FQNEAQ, per germline (reference sequence). The chain's CDR3 is CASSLTGKPTDTQYF.

The chain joins TRBV6-5 to TRBJ2-5; the D gene TCRdb calls, TRBD2, cannot be checked with no DNA. The CDR3 is 14 amino acids. Germline CDR1 and CDR2: MNHEY and SVGAGI. The CDR3 spells CASSYIGEGETQYF.

The gene calls are TRBV20-1 and TRBJ1-1. Germline lookup yields CDR1 DFQATT and CDR2 SNEGSKA (reference sequence). The CDR3 is 14 residues long. The CDR3 here is CSARDLRAATEAFF.

This chain joins TRBV27 and TRBJ2-7; TCRdb names TRBD2, which stays unverified in the absence of DNA. This CDR3 comprises 14 residues. Germline V gene data show CDR1 as MNHEY and CDR2 as SMNVEV (reference sequence). The CDR3 loop is CASSSGLAEYEQYF.

This chain links TRBV10-3 with TRBJ2-5; TCRdb returns TRBD2, unconfirmable since there is no DNA. The CDR3 covers 13 residues. Germline V gives CDR1 ENHRY, CDR2 SYGVKD. This CDR3 is CAIRGAGDETQYF.

V usage is TRBV6-2 or TRBV6-3 and J usage is TRBJ2-5; lacking DNA, the TRBD2 call made by TCRdb goes unchecked. CDR3 length equals 14 residues. Germline V lookup: CDR1 MNHEY, CDR2 SVGEGT. CDR3 loop: CASSYVSGRETQYF.

The chain has TRBV7-9 and TRBJ1-3. Germline-derived CDR1 and CDR2 are SEHNR and FQNEAQ (reference sequence). The CDR3 covers 16 residues. The CDR3 sequence: CASSLWEARSGNTIYF. The entire variable domain, with the rest obtained from reference TRBV7-9 and TRBJ1-3, is as follows: DTGVSQNPRHKITKRGQNVTFRCDPISEHNRLYWYRQTLGQGPEFLTYFQNEAQLEKSRLLSDRFSAERPKGSFSTLEIQRTEQGDSAMYLCASSLWEARSGNTIYFGEGSWLTVV.

The chain joins TRBV3-2 to TRBJ1-5. TRBV3-2 is recorded as a pseudogene. The CDR3 runs to 16 residues. CDR3 sequence: CASSQATECDAQPQHF.

The rearrangement joins TRBV29-1 to TRBJ1-1. Germline V gives CDR1 SQVTM, CDR2 ANQGSEA. The CDR3 length is 13 residues. This CDR3 is CSVRPKSNTEAFF.

The chain recombines TRBV7-2 with TRBJ2-3; TCRdb lists TRBD1, though no DNA is available to test this call. The CDR3 runs to 16 residues. Germline-derived CDR1 and CDR2 are SGHTA and FQGNSA. The CDR3 sequence: CASSLTLGGSTDTQYF.

This rearrangement joins TRBV20-1 to TRBJ2-3. CDR3 length: 17 amino acids. In germline, CDR1 is DFQATT, CDR2 SNEGSKA (reference sequence). CDR3 residues: CSARDRLAGLSTDTQYF.

This chain connects TRBV29-1 to TRBJ2-1; TCRdb returns TRBD2, unconfirmable since there is no DNA. The CDR3 is 15 amino acids. CDR1 is SQVTM and CDR2 is ANQGSEA in the germline V gene. The CDR3 sequence: CSVELAGRSYNEQFF.

This chain links TRBV29-1 with TRBJ2-7; TCRdb names TRBD2, which stays unverified in the absence of DNA. CDR1 and CDR2 (germline): SQVTM, ANQGSEA. This CDR3 region has 13 residues. The CDR3 is CSVVLAGSYEQYF.

This chain links TRBV6-6 with TRBJ2-5; no DNA is available, so the TRBD1 call from TCRdb remains unchecked. The CDR3 runs to 14 residues. The germline V gene encodes CDR1 MNHNY and CDR2 SVGAGI (reference sequence). The CDR3: CASSYSEQGETQYF.

The V and J genes are TRBV9 and TRBJ2-7; TCRdb proposes TRBD1, but this gene call is untestable without DNA. Germline CDR1 is SGDLS and CDR2 is YYNGEE. This CDR3 region has 15 residues. CDR3 amino acids: CASSVGQPESYEQYF.

The chain uses TRBV29-1 and TRBJ2-3. The germline CDR1 and CDR2 sequences are SQVTM and ANQGSEA. This CDR3 contains 13 residues. This CDR3 reads CSVEDGVGDTQYF.

The rearrangement joins TRBV7-9 to TRBJ2-1. The CDR3 is 14 residues long. Germline V gives CDR1 SEHNR, CDR2 FQNEAQ (reference sequence). This CDR3 reads CASSQDPTAYEQFF.

The chain links TRBV29-1 to TRBJ2-1; TCRdb outputs TRBD1, but without DNA this stays unchecked. The CDR3 runs to 13 residues. CDR1 and CDR2 from the germline V gene are SQVTM and ANQGSEA. The CDR3 here is CSVGQGSDNEQFF.

The gene calls are TRBV29-1 and TRBJ2-1; TCRdb's assignment of TRBD1 cannot be checked, as there is no DNA. The CDR3 consists of 14 residues. Germline CDR1 reads SQVTM; CDR2 reads ANQGSEA. This chain's CDR3 is CSVESRDRDNEQFF.